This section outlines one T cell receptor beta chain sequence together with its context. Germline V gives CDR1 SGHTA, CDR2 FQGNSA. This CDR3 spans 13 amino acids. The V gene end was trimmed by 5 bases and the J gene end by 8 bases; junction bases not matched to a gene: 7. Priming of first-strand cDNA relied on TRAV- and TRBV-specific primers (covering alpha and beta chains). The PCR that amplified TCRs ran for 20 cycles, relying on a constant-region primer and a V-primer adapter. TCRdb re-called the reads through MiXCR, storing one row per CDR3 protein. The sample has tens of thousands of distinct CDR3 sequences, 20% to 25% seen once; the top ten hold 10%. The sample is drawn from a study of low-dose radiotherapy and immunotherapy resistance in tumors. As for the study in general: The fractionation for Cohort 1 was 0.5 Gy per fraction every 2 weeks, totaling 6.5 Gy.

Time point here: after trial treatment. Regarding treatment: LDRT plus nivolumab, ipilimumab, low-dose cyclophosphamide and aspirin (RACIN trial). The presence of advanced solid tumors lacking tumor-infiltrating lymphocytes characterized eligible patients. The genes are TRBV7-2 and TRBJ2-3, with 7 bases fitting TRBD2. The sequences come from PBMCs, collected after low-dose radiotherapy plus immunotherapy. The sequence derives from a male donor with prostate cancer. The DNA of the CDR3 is TGTGCCAGCAGCGCAACCTCTAGCGGTACGCAGTATTTT. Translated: CASSATSSGTQYF. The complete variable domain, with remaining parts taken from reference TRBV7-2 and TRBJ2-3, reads GAGVSQSPSNKVTEKGKDVELRCDPISGHTALYWYRQSLGQGLEFLIYFQGNSAPDKSGLPSDRFSAERTGGSVSTLTIQRTQQEDSAVYLCASSATSSGTQYFGPGTRLTVL.